This T cell receptor beta chain derives from a study of shared clonotypes between healthy human individuals. Study-level findings and limits: Across a handful of donors, naive CD4 shared roughly 5.2%, naive CD8 approximately 3.5%, memory CD4 roughly 2.4%, memory CD8 more than 0.35%. What limited the represented genetic and exposure-history diversity was the small number of donors.

On this clone: Its antigen is as yet unknown.

CDR3 length: 11 residues. V was cut by 4 bases and J by 6 bases, with 7 bases left in between. Germline V gene sequence: CDR1 WNHNN, CDR2 SYGVQD (reference sequence). TCRdb keeps only in-frame clones here, not all; method: immunoSEQ multiplex PCR. The sample has a few million clones, over 90% seen once; the top ten hold about 0.37%. The clonotype comes from a man between 18 and 35 years old in good health. Some clones in this sample may be carry-over from other donors' samples. The specimen was naive CD4+ T cells from PBMCs. Subset in this sample: CD45RA+ positively selected. The chain combines TRBV10-1 with TRBJ2-7; no clear D gene. Written as DNA, the CDR3 is TGCGCCAGCAGTGTCGACGGCGAGCAGTACTTC. It specifies CASSVDGEQYF.